Listed here are 29 T cell receptor beta chains from one sample, sequenced in a study of blood T cell repertoires in COVID-19. Only in-frame clones appear in the TCRdb table, and some are missing; sequencing was by immunoSEQ multiplex PCR. This sample carries roughly 360,000 clones, about 80% of them seen once, and the ten largest clones take over 0.95%. The sample comprised peripheral blood. These receptors were obtained from a human donor with acute or convalescent COVID-19. The donor label of this sample is uncertain.

The V gene is TRBV5-5, the J gene TRBJ2-7; D is unclear. Trimming shortened V by 0 bases and J by 1 base, and 5 bases separated the two germline ends. Germline assignment: CDR1 SGHKS and CDR2 YYEKEE (reference sequence). The CDR3 has 13 amino acids. The CDR3 bases are TGTGCCAGCAGCTTGGCCGGGTCCTACGAGCAGTACTTC. Encoded protein: CASSLAGSYEQYF.

This chain connects TRBV3-1 (or the pseudogene TRBV3-2) to TRBJ1-4; possibly TRBD1 for D (5 bases). Germline values: CDR1 LGHDT, CDR2 YNNKEL (reference sequence). The CDR3 spans 14 residues. V lost 2 bases and J 3 bases, leaving 7 bases between the germline ends. The CDR3 coding sequence is TGTGCCAGCAGCCAACGGGGGGCTAATGAAAAACTGTTTTTT. Its translation: CASSQRGANEKLFF.

This chain links TRBV6-5 with TRBJ2-1; tentative D call: TRBD1 (6 bases). The ends were cut back, 6 bases at V and 1 base at J, with 10 bases in the middle. This CDR3 has 14 amino acids. Per the germline V gene, CDR1 is MNHEY and CDR2 is SVGAGI. CDR3 sequence reads: CASRRGSSYNEQFF. The CDR3 nucleotides read TGTGCCAGCAGGAGGGGGAGTTCCTACAATGAGCAGTTCTTC.

The chain joins TRBV5-1 to TRBJ2-1; 10 nucleotides align to TRBD1. V was clipped by 4 bases and J by 10 bases; unmatched bases: 14. Germline CDR1 reads SGHRS; CDR2 reads YFSETQ. CDR3 length: 16 amino acids. CDR3 in DNA: TGCGCCAGCAGCCTAGCCGTCCGGGACAGGGGTCGAGAGCAGTTCTTC. Translated: CASSLAVRDRGREQFF.

The chain joins TRBV3-1 (or the pseudogene TRBV3-2) to TRBJ2-7; 10 positions agree with TRBD1. Germline CDR1 and CDR2: LGHDT and YNNKEL (reference sequence). Unmatched junction bases numbered 14, after V lost 0 bases and J lost 6 bases. This CDR3 region has 18 residues. The CDR3: CASSQDSTAQRTGGEQYF. Here the CDR3 DNA reads TGTGCCAGCAGCCAAGATTCCACTGCCCAAAGGACAGGGGGCGAGCAGTACTTC.

Only one count was recorded for this clone. The genes are TRBV19 and TRBJ2-5; 7 bases line up with TRBD1. The junction had 5 bases not matched to a gene; V was cut back by 5 bases and J by 2 bases. This CDR3 has 14 residues. Looked up from germline, CDR1 is LNHDA and CDR2 is SQIVND (reference sequence). CDR3 in DNA: TGTGCCAGTAGTTCGCCGGGACAGCAAGAGACCCAGTACTTC. Translating it yields CASSSPGQQETQYF.

The genes are TRBV5-1 and TRBJ2-1; TRBD2 matches 9 bases. Germline values: CDR1 SGHRS, CDR2 YFSETQ. There are 15 residues in the CDR3. V shed 5 bases, J shed 0 bases, and the junction held 3 bases outside the gene matches. The CDR3, as DNA: TGCGCCAGCAGTCAACTAGCGGGCTCCTACAATGAGCAGTTCTTC. It is translated as CASSQLAGSYNEQFF.

The gene calls are TRBV3-1 (or the pseudogene TRBV3-2) and TRBJ2-2; weak D call: TRBD2 (5 bases). Germline V gives CDR1 LGHDT, CDR2 YNNKEL (reference sequence). The CDR3 is 18 amino acids. Trimming stripped 0 bases from V and 1 base from J, with 15 bases between. The CDR3 spells CASSQDRSGGLNTGELFF. As DNA, the CDR3 is TGTGCCAGCAGCCAAGATCGGAGTGGCGGGTTGAACACCGGGGAGCTGTTTTTT.

This clone has just a few counts. The chain recombines TRBV4-1 with TRBJ1-2; the match to TRBD1 covers 7 bases. This CDR3 comprises 16 residues. The V and J ends lost 2 bases and 4 bases, in that order; junction bases with no gene match: 10. Germline CDR1 MGHRA, CDR2 YSYEKL. The CDR3 spells CASSQQLVRDSYGYTF. For the CDR3, the DNA is TGCGCCAGCAGCCAACAACTGGTAAGGGACAGCTATGGCTACACCTTC.

The chain combines TRBV28 with TRBJ1-4; the D gene is possibly TRBD1 (5 bases). V was shortened by 6 bases and J by 8 bases, with 7 bases between the two germline ends. Looked up from germline, CDR1 is MDHEN and CDR2 is SYDVKM. The CDR3 is 11 residues long. The DNA for the CDR3 is TGTGCCAGCAGCTACAGGGAAAAACTGTTTTTT. Its protein is CASSYREKLFF.

This chain connects TRBV2 to TRBJ1-4, with 10 positions matching TRBD1. The germline V gene has CDR1 SNHLY and CDR2 FYNNEI. The CDR3 is made up of 14 amino acids. The J segment lost 6 bases and the V segment lost 5 bases, leaving 3 bases of the junction unmatched. CDR3 DNA: TGTGCCAGCAGTCCGGACAGGGGGTATGAAAAACTGTTTTTT. Amino acids: CASSPDRGYEKLFF.

The rearrangement joins TRBV4-1 to TRBJ2-1, with a weak D call TRBD2 (5 bases). The CDR3 covers 18 residues. CDR1 is MGHRA, CDR2 YSYEKL, per germline. V was clipped by 4 bases and J by 0 bases, with 19 bases between them. In nucleotides, the CDR3 is TGCGCCAGCAGCCCATTTCTGGCGGGCGAGAGCTCCTACAATGAGCAGTTCTTC. It codes for CASSPFLAGESSYNEQFF.

The V and J genes are TRBV30 and TRBJ2-1; 9 bases fit TRBD2. Germline V CDR1 and CDR2: GTSNPN, SVGIG (reference sequence). The CDR3 loop spans 16 amino acids. V trimming: 5 bases; J trimming: 11 bases; junction bases outside the gene matches: 19. The CDR3 DNA reads as TGTGCCTGGGGAGGGGGGACTAGCTACGTCGGGGCAAAGCAGTTCTTC. This sequence encodes CAWGGGTSYVGAKQFF.

The chain uses TRBV13 and TRBJ2-7; TRBD2 is a possible D gene (5 bases). This CDR3 is built from 14 residues. Per germline, CDR1 PRHDT and CDR2 FYEKMQ (reference sequence). V lost 3 bases and J 6 bases, leaving 15 bases between the germline ends. CDR3 DNA: TGTGCCAGCAGCTTCGGGGTCCGGTTTGGCGAGCAGTACTTC. Translated, it gives CASSFGVRFGEQYF.

This chain uses TRBV4-1 with TRBJ2-7; 9 bases agree with TRBD1. J lost 4 bases, V lost 4 bases, and 8 bases had no gene match. The CDR3 consists of 15 residues. The germline CDR1 and CDR2 sequences are MGHRA and YSYEKL. CDR3 sequence: CASSPGQGTEYEQYF. CDR3 DNA sequence: TGCGCCAGCAGCCCGGGACAGGGAACGGAGTACGAGCAGTACTTC.

This clone came up once. V is TRBV7-9 and J is TRBJ2-3, with 8 positions matching TRBD2. The CDR3 consists of 15 residues. The V gene's germline CDR1 is SEHNR and CDR2 FQNEAQ (reference sequence). With 7 bases clipped from V and 3 bases from J, the junction kept 9 bases outside the gene matches. The CDR3 sequence is CASTQPGLVTDTQYF. CDR3 in DNA: TGTGCCAGCACTCAACCGGGACTAGTAACAGATACGCAGTATTTT. Full variable domain (missing parts from reference TRBV7-9 and TRBJ2-3): DTGVSQNPRHKITKRGQNVTFRCDPISEHNRLYWYRQTLGQGPEFLTYFQNEAQLEKSRLLSDRFSAERPKGSFSTLEIQRTEQGDSAMYLCASTQPGLVTDTQYFGPGTRLTVL.

The chain links TRBV25-1 to TRBJ2-7, with D possibly TRBD2 on 5 matching bases. CDR3 length equals 15 residues. Germline loops: CDR1 MGHDK, CDR2 SYGVNS. V lost 0 bases and J 5 bases, leaving 14 bases between the germline ends. CDR3 coding DNA: TGTGCCAGCAGTGAATACGGGAACAGTCAGGACGAGCAGTACTTC. Translation gives CASSEYGNSQDEQYF.

The chain uses TRBV6-5 and TRBJ2-7, with D perhaps matching TRBD1 (5 bases). The CDR3 loop spans 14 amino acids. The V gene's germline CDR1 is MNHEY and CDR2 SVGAGI. V lost 5 bases and J lost 7, with 18 bases in between. The CDR3 nucleotides are TGTGCCAGCAGTACCACAGGAACGCTCCATGAGCAGTACTTC. This gives the protein CASSTTGTLHEQYF.

The genes are TRBV6-1 and TRBJ2-7; 7 bases align to TRBD1. The germline CDR1 and CDR2 sequences are MNHNS and SASEGT. V lost 1 base to trimming and J lost 2 bases; unmatched junction nucleotides: 11. The CDR3 runs to 17 residues. CDR3 sequence: CASSEDGRGGSAYEQYF. In DNA, the CDR3 is TGTGCCAGCAGTGAAGATGGAAGAGGGGGCTCGGCCTACGAGCAGTACTTC.

This clone was counted only a few times. V and J are TRBV5-5 and TRBJ1-2, with D unclear. The CDR3 has 14 residues. V gave up 3 bases and J gave up 4 bases, with 13 bases separating them. The germline CDR1 and CDR2 sequences are SGHKS and YYEKEE (reference sequence). CDR3 sequence (DNA): TGTGCCAGCAGCTCCGGAGACGGGAGCTATGGCTACACCTTC. It encodes CASSSGDGSYGYTF.

The chain carries TRBV18 and TRBJ1-1, with TRBD1 identical over 9 bases. The length of the CDR3 is 15 residues. CDR1 KGHSH and CDR2 LQKENI come from the germline V gene. V trimming: 4 bases; J trimming: 5 bases; junction bases outside the gene matches: 8. The DNA for the CDR3 is TGTGCCAGCTCACAACAGGGACAGGGTCGTACTGAAGCTTTCTTT. It is translated as CASSQQGQGRTEAFF.

V is TRBV6-6 and J is TRBJ1-2, with 9 positions matching TRBD1. J lost 3 bases, V lost 5 bases, and 7 bases had no gene match. Germline-derived CDR1 and CDR2 are MNHNY and SVGAGI (reference sequence). This CDR3 is built from 15 residues. In DNA, the CDR3 is TGTGCCAGCAGTGGTACAGGGGGCGGGGACTATGGCTACACCTTC. Its translation: CASSGTGGGDYGYTF.

The chain uses TRBV19 and TRBJ1-1, with 8 bases matching TRBD1. This CDR3 has 19 residues. V was pared by 0 bases and J by 4 bases, with 16 bases of the junction left unmatched. Per germline, CDR1 LNHDA and CDR2 SQIVND (reference sequence). CDR3 protein: CASSIDRRQGKDRGTEAFF. CDR3 sequence (DNA): TGTGCCAGTAGTATAGACCGACGACAGGGGAAGGATCGGGGCACTGAAGCTTTCTTT.

The rearrangement uses TRBV18 and TRBJ1-5; TRBD1 agrees at 7 bases. Germline V gene data show CDR1 as KGHSH and CDR2 as LQKENI. J lost 0 bases, V lost 8 bases, and 10 bases had no gene match. This CDR3 region has 16 residues. Here the CDR3 reads CASRRGQGNSNQPQHF. The CDR3 nucleotides read TGTGCCAGCCGTAGGGGGCAGGGAAATAGCAATCAGCCCCAGCATTTT.

V and J are TRBV6-4 and TRBJ1-6; possibly TRBD1 for D (6 bases). With 10 bases removed from V and 6 bases from J, the gap between germline ends came to 19 bases. CDR3 length: 15 amino acids. Germline V gene data show CDR1 as MRHNA and CDR2 as SNTAGT. CDR3: CAITGSIVVNSPLHF. The CDR3 DNA sequence: TGTGCCATTACAGGGTCTATCGTTGTTAATTCACCCCTCCACTTT.

This chain joins TRBV3-1 (or the pseudogene TRBV3-2) and TRBJ1-6, with 7 bases matching TRBD1. This CDR3 contains 15 residues. Germline assignment: CDR1 LGHDT and CDR2 YNNKEL (reference sequence). Germline trimming cut 4 bases from V and 6 bases from J; bases unmatched to any gene: 6. The CDR3 spells CASSRRQGLNSPLHF. The CDR3 nucleotides are TGTGCCAGCAGCCGAAGACAGGGACTTAATTCACCCCTCCACTTT.

The chain carries TRBV5-1 and TRBJ2-7; TRBD1 might be the D (6 bases). V was shortened by 1 base and J by 2 bases, with 10 bases between the two germline ends. Germline CDR1 reads SGHRS; CDR2 reads YFSETQ. The CDR3 loop spans 14 amino acids. CDR3 region: CASSLLQGPYEQYF. In DNA form, the CDR3 reads TGCGCCAGCAGCTTGCTACAGGGTCCCTACGAGCAGTACTTC.

This chain connects TRBV5-6 to TRBJ2-1; D is possibly TRBD1 (5 bases). The CDR3 spans 11 residues. V was clipped by 4 bases and J by 10 bases, with 9 bases between them. Germline values: CDR1 SGHDT, CDR2 YYEEEE. CDR3 residues: CASSNHREQFF. In DNA form, the CDR3 reads TGTGCCAGCAGCAACCACAGGGAGCAGTTCTTC.

The chain is built from TRBV28 and TRBJ1-5, with TRBD1 matching over 7 bases. Trimming took 5 bases from V and 3 from J; bases not matched to a gene: 7. Germline V gene data show CDR1 as MDHEN and CDR2 as SYDVKM. CDR3 length: 15 amino acids. The CDR3, as DNA: TGTGCCAGCAGTCTACTAGACAGGGACAATCAGCCCCAGCATTTT. It is translated as CASSLLDRDNQPQHF. Combining the CDR3 with reference TRBV28 and TRBJ1-5 gives the whole variable domain DVKVTQSSRYLVKRTGEKVFLECVQDMDHENMFWYRQDPGLGLRLIYFSYDVKMKEKGDIPEGYSVSREKKERFSLILESASTNQTSMYLCASSLLDRDNQPQHFGDGTRLSIL.